Each of the 16 T cell receptor beta chains below was sequenced from the same sample in a study of T cells after yellow fever vaccination. In TCRdb, the 5' RACE reads were re-called with MiXCR into one record per CDR3 protein. The sample holds around 610,000 distinct CDR3 sequences; around an eighth are singletons and the top ten take around 15%. The sequencing here drew on PBMCs, taken on the day of the yellow fever booster vaccination. These receptors came from a man aged 25-45 years who received the YFV17D yellow fever vaccine.

This CDR3 is CASSPRTSGSYKETQYF. The CDR3 DNA reads as TGTGCCAGCAGCCCCAGGACTAGCGGTTCCTACAAGGAGACCCAGTACTTC. The J gene is TRBJ2-5, the V gene TRBV9; 10 nucleotides match TRBD2. Germline CDR1 SGDLS, CDR2 YYNGEE. The CDR3 loop spans 17 amino acids. Trimming cost V 4 bases and J 5 bases; bases outside gene matches: 14.

A few counts support this clonotype. The chain has TRBV29-1 and TRBJ1-3; D remains ambiguous. This CDR3 contains 13 residues. V lost 5 bases and J 1 base, leaving 9 bases between the germline ends. Germline assignment: CDR1 SQVTM and CDR2 ANQGSEA. The CDR3 region is CSVRISSGNTIYF. The CDR3 DNA is TGCAGCGTTAGAATTTCGTCTGGAAACACCATATATTTT.

This clonotype turned up a few times. The J gene is TRBJ2-7, the V gene TRBV6-1, with 8 bases identical to TRBD2. CDR1 MNHNS and CDR2 SASEGT come from the germline V gene. The CDR3 totals 17 residues. After removal of 6 bases from V and 4 bases from J, the junction contained 17 bases not matched to a gene. The CDR3 bases are TGTGCCAGCAGATTTAACCTCGGGAGGGCCGGGGGTTACGAGCAGTACTTC. Residues: CASRFNLGRAGGYEQYF.

The chain has TRBV5-6 and TRBJ2-3; the match to TRBD1 covers 12 bases. V lost 4 bases, J lost 2 bases, and 2 bases stayed unmatched. The germline V gene encodes CDR1 SGHDT and CDR2 YYEEEE. This CDR3 is 15 amino acids long. The CDR3 region has the DNA TGTGCCAGCAGCGCGGGACAGGGGGCCACAGATACGCAGTATTTT. Amino acid sequence: CASSAGQGATDTQYF.

This clonotype has just one count. The rearrangement uses TRBV6-9 and TRBJ2-2, with 7 bases fitting TRBD2. Trimming cost V 9 bases and J 4 bases; bases outside gene matches: 8. Germline V gene lookup returns CDR1 MNHGY and CDR2 SVAAGI. This CDR3 has 14 amino acids. The CDR3 DNA sequence: TGTGCCAGGCCTGGGCGGGAGAGCACCGGGGAGCTGTTTTTT. It codes for CARPGRESTGELFF.

V gene TRBV6-2 or TRBV6-3 combines with J gene TRBJ2-1; D is perhaps TRBD2 (5 bases). Germline V CDR1 and CDR2: MNHEY, SVGEGT. Trimming stripped 11 bases from V and 9 bases from J, with 14 bases between. This CDR3 region has 11 residues. The CDR3 sequence: CAAGLAAEQFF. The CDR3 nucleotides read TGTGCCGCGGGTTTAGCAGCTGAGCAGTTCTTC.

This sequence joins TRBV7-2 and TRBJ2-2; 8 nucleotides align to TRBD2. Germline V gives CDR1 SGHTA, CDR2 FQGNSA. The CDR3 is 15 amino acids. The V gene end was trimmed by 6 bases and the J gene end by 6 bases; junction bases not matched to a gene: 9. CDR3 residues: CASRYWTSRSGELFF. The CDR3 coding sequence is TGTGCCAGCAGATATTGGACTAGCCGGTCCGGGGAGCTGTTTTTT.

J is TRBJ2-1 and V is TRBV30; 7 nucleotides agree with TRBD2. The germline CDR1 and CDR2 sequences are GTSNPN and SVGIG (reference sequence). Germline trimming cut 0 bases from V and 6 bases from J; bases unmatched to any gene: 8. The CDR3 is made up of 15 amino acids. Here the CDR3 DNA reads TGTGCCTGGAGTGTACTCAGCGGGATCCCCAATGAGCAGTTCTTC. This sequence encodes CAWSVLSGIPNEQFF.

J is TRBJ2-1 and V is TRBV12-3 or TRBV12-4; 10 bases map to TRBD2. V lost 6 bases to trimming and J lost 5 bases; unmatched junction nucleotides: 10. This CDR3 has 16 amino acids. CDR3 in DNA: TGTGCCAGCAGCACCGGGGGCAGCGGGAGGGACAATGAGCAGTTCTTC. Translated: CASSTGGSGRDNEQFF.

The chain carries TRBV15 and TRBJ2-1; 7 bases are a match to TRBD2. Germline CDR1 reads LNHNV; CDR2 reads YYDKDF (reference sequence). V was clipped by 2 bases and J by 3 bases; unmatched bases: 16. CDR3 length: 19 amino acids. CDR3 loop: CATSRSSTPTSRNYNEQFF. The CDR3 DNA follows: TGTGCCACCAGCAGATCCTCAACCCCGACTAGCCGAAACTACAATGAGCAGTTCTTC.

This clonotype was detected a few times. The rearrangement joins TRBV20-1 to TRBJ2-5; 7 nucleotides line up with TRBD1. The length of the CDR3 is 13 residues. Germline V gives CDR1 DFQATT, CDR2 SNEGSKA (reference sequence). The J segment lost 4 bases and the V segment lost 5 bases, leaving 7 bases of the junction unmatched. The CDR3 reads CSAPSGTAETQYF. The CDR3 region has the DNA TGCAGTGCTCCGTCCGGGACAGCAGAGACCCAGTACTTC.

This clonotype was counted ten times or more. The V and J genes are TRBV6-1 and TRBJ2-1; no clear D. Germline loops: CDR1 MNHNS, CDR2 SASEGT. V lost 5 bases and J lost 5, with 13 bases in between. There are 14 residues in the CDR3. As DNA, the CDR3 is TGTGCCAGCAGTCTTTTGACTGGCAACAATGAGCAGTTCTTC. As protein: CASSLLTGNNEQFF.

This clonotype showed up just a few times. The rearrangement uses TRBV12-3 or TRBV12-4 and TRBJ2-3; a weak D match, TRBD2 (7 bases). V was trimmed by 4 bases and J by 1 base, leaving 9 bases between them. This CDR3 comprises 14 residues. CDR3 amino acids: CASSWEGGTDTQYF. The CDR3 coding sequence is TGTGCCAGCAGTTGGGAGGGGGGCACAGATACGCAGTATTTT.

V usage is TRBV19 and J usage is TRBJ2-5; no reliable D call. V gave up 2 bases and J gave up 0 bases, with 10 bases separating them. The CDR3 is 15 amino acids. In germline, CDR1 is LNHDA, CDR2 SQIVND (reference sequence). The CDR3 region is CASSISDLNQETQYF. The CDR3 coding sequence is TGTGCCAGTAGTATATCGGACCTCAACCAAGAGACCCAGTACTTC.

This clonotype was observed a few times. The chain joins TRBV5-6 to TRBJ2-5, with D possibly being TRBD1 (6 bases). The CDR3 is 11 residues long. Trimming removed 0 bases at V and 10 bases at J, with 7 bases between. The germline gives CDR1 SGHDT, CDR2 YYEEEE. This CDR3 is CASSLGQDQYF. Written as DNA, the CDR3 is TGTGCCAGCAGCTTGGGACAGGACCAGTACTTC.

This clonotype was observed many times. The rearrangement uses TRBV5-1 and TRBJ2-1; D uncertain. The length of the CDR3 is 11 residues. Trimming shortened V by 1 base and J by 9 bases, and 5 bases separated the two germline ends. CDR1 and CDR2 from the germline V gene are SGHRS and YFSETQ. In nucleotides, the CDR3 is TGCGCCAGCAGCTTGAGTGGTGAGCAGTTCTTC. As protein: CASSLSGEQFF. Variable domain in full (rest from reference TRBV5-1 and TRBJ2-1): KAGVTQTPRYLIKTRGQQVTLSCSPISGHRSVSWYQQTPGQGLQFLFEYFSETQRNKGNFPGRFSGRQFSNSRSEMNVSTLELGDSALYLCASSLSGEQFFGPGTRLTVL.